This T cell receptor beta chain was identified in a study of T cells in Graves' hyperthyroidism and ophthalmopathy (dated by TCRdb to the late 2010s). Broadly, across the study: Peripheral blood samples were taken at the time of initial diagnosis, prior to any treatment. After sampling, hyperthyroidism patients received methimazole starting at 30 mg daily, and ophthalmopathy patients received high-dose intravenous methylprednisolone. Whether ophthalmopathy could be predicted prospectively was tested in an independent validation cohort made up of about 18 hyperthyroidism patients plus 17 patients who later progressed to ophthalmopathy. The study also compared thyroid tissue and blood T-cell repertoires from about six Graves' hyperthyroidism patients. TCR Vbeta CDR3 sequencing of around 130 peripheral blood samples (approximately 44 ophthalmopathy, 75 hyperthyroidism and some 17 progressor patients) is reported in the paper. The 75 to 100 discovery patients were divided at random into training and test sets in a 7:3 ratio. A discovery cohort of about 96 patients, 43 with Graves' ophthalmopathy and approximately 60 with stable Graves' hyperthyroidism, was used to find distinguishing TCR V-J signatures.

In the germline V gene, CDR1 corresponds to MNHEY and CDR2 to SVGEGT. The CDR3 region is 15 residues in length, termini included. The only DNA kept is the CDR3, 45 bases in frame from the first base. The germline V end is reduced by 5 bases and the J end by 5 bases; junction bases left unmatched: 8. Of note for this clonotype: Its specific antigen is unknown. Being one base from a much bigger clone, this may be a read error. The conserved final phenylalanine or tryptophan is absent from the CDR3, which likely points to a read error.

The TCR beta CDR3 regions were amplified from the RNA transcripts. The first round of RT-PCR for the TCR CDR3 was performed with the HTBI primer set and the Qiagen OneStep RT-PCR kit. Libraries were constructed in a second round of multiplex PCR, after which size selection and purification were performed. Sequencing of the libraries was done on an Illumina HiSeq2000 using paired-end 100 bp reads. In the paper's pipeline: SOAPnuke was used to process the raw data, with reads discarded if the reads contained adapters or uncalled bases, had a mean Phred below 15, or lacked an exact constant-primer or identifier match. High-quality paired reads were merged with COPE v1.2.5, and unique nucleotide sequences were defined as clonotypes. MiTCR v1.1 was used to align the clonotypes against IMGT TRBV, TRBD and TRBJ reference segments. The analysis included only V-J combinations with a frequency above 0.0001, which together covered approximately 99% of the repertoires. A TCS score was defined as the ratio of F50 (clonal expansion) to E x V (chaos), with BLOSUM62-based TCRdist applied between CDR3 peptides within each V-J. Welch's t-statistics and random forest reduced 514 V-J features to 10 to 15, which were used in a naive Bayes classifier (R e1071). Starting from the raw public reads, TCRdb applied fastp trimming at Q25, assembled clones with MiXCR and retained in-frame beta chains. All rows with the same CDR3 protein become a single entry with the most common DNA and genes. For this entry, the V and J calls and clone size follow TCRdb and not the study's own pipeline. The table for this sample lists around 450,000 distinct CDR3 sequences; 15% to 18% of them were counted only once. In total, the top ten clones hold 13% to 15% of the sample.

Stable Graves' hyperthyroidism was defined as no progression to ophthalmopathy during 18 months of follow-up. Hyperthyroidism patients were newly diagnosed, with disease duration under 2 months, and aged 18 to 65 years. Patients with uncontrolled infections, other autoimmune diseases, pregnancy or lactation were excluded. Diagnoses were established on the basis of clinical symptoms, serum thyroxine and TRAb, thyroid ultrasound, and orbital computed tomography. PBMCs were separated from 10 ml of fresh peripheral blood using Ficoll-Paque density gradient centrifugation. Total RNA was extracted using Trizol reagent, and RNA quality was assessed on an Agilent 2100 Bioanalyzer. Findings and caveats that apply to the study as a whole: No statistical method was used to set the sample size in advance, and investigators knew the group allocation. In validation, the model predicted progression to ophthalmopathy a median of approximately 6.3 months before onset, with 65% to 71% sensitivity and roughly 79% specificity. Most expanded thyroid clonotypes (frequency above 0.001) were also detected in blood, suggesting blood repertoires may reflect thyroid immune responses. Ophthalmopathy was separated from stable hyperthyroidism by a 13 V-J signature model, with roughly 88% sensitivity and about 81% specificity obtained in cross-validation and 80%/75% obtained in testing.

The source material was blood. The chain is made from TRBV6-2 or TRBV6-3 and TRBJ1-4, with 7 bases aligning to TRBD1. This sequence was found in a woman between 18 and 29 years old with Graves' hyperthyroidism. The nucleotides are TGTGCCAGCAGTCGCCAGGACAGGCCGAATGAAAAACTGTTTTCT. This sequence encodes CASSRQDRPNEKLFS.